One sample yielded the 9 T cell receptor beta chains listed below, sequenced in a study of shared clonotypes between healthy human individuals. TCRdb's copy holds only in-frame clones and misses some; the assay was immunoSEQ multiplex PCR. In the table there are roughly 1 million clones, 75% of which are singletons. The sample taken for sequencing was memory CD4+ T cells sorted from blood. Documented subset: CD45RA-negative fraction. These receptor sequences come from a man between 18 and 29 years old in good health.

J is TRBJ1-6 and V is TRBV7-8, with 7 bases aligning to TRBD1. The CDR3 length is 17 residues. The V gene's germline CDR1 is SGHVS and CDR2 FQNEAQ. Unmatched junction bases numbered 9, after V lost 3 bases and J lost 4 bases. CDR3 DNA sequence: TGTGCCAGCAGCTTTCAGAGGGGGCGCGGGTATAATTCACCCCTCCACTTT. As protein: CASSFQRGRGYNSPLHF.

The rearrangement joins TRBV18 to TRBJ1-5, with TRBD1 matching over 8 bases. Germline assignment: CDR1 KGHSH and CDR2 LQKENI. CDR3 length equals 15 residues. V lost 5 bases and J lost 3; bases outside the gene matches: 6. CDR3 protein: CASSIGQGHNQPQHF. The CDR3 DNA follows: TGTGCCAGCTCAATAGGACAGGGCCACAATCAGCCCCAGCATTTT.

V gene TRBV6-1 combines with J gene TRBJ1-2; D is perhaps TRBD1 (5 bases). The germline V gene has CDR1 MNHNS and CDR2 SASEGT. This CDR3 is 13 amino acids long. V was shortened by 2 bases and J by 5 bases, with 9 bases between the two germline ends. The CDR3 DNA sequence: TGTGCCAGCAGTGAACCGGGACCTTATGGCTACACCTTC. Protein product: CASSEPGPYGYTF.

The chain has TRBV7-2 and TRBJ1-3; the D gene is possibly TRBD1 (5 bases). Trimming stripped 5 bases from V and 2 bases from J, with 13 bases between. The CDR3 contains 15 residues. Germline-derived CDR1 and CDR2 are SGHTA and FQGNSA. The CDR3 loop reads CASSLGGEAGNTIYF. The CDR3 coding sequence is TGTGCCAGCAGCCTAGGAGGGGAAGCTGGAAACACCATATATTTT. Based on the CDR3 plus reference TRBV7-2 and TRBJ1-3, the full variable domain is GAGVSQSPSNKVTEKGKDVELRCDPISGHTALYWYRQSLGQGLEFLIYFQGNSAPDKSGLPSDRFSAERTGGSVSTLTIQRTQQEDSAVYLCASSLGGEAGNTIYFGEGSWLTVV.

Only a few counts were recorded for this clone. V is TRBV14 and J is TRBJ2-4, with TRBD2 identical over 8 bases. This CDR3 spans 14 amino acids. Losses at the gene ends were 3 bases for V and 6 bases for J; bases not matched to a gene: 4. The germline gives CDR1 SGHDN, CDR2 FVKESK. This chain's CDR3 is CASSQAGGLNIQYF. The CDR3 nucleotides are TGTGCCAGCAGCCAGGCGGGAGGCTTAAACATTCAGTACTTC.

With regard to this clone: In the same sample, other DNA sequences code for this CDR3. The chain employs TRBV19 and TRBJ1-1; TRBD1 agrees at 9 bases. Germline CDR1 LNHDA, CDR2 SQIVND (reference sequence). V lost 5 bases and J lost 5; bases outside the gene matches: 6. This CDR3 region has 14 residues. The CDR3 loop reads CASSAQGARTEAFF. Here the CDR3 DNA reads TGTGCCAGTAGTGCACAGGGGGCCAGGACTGAAGCTTTCTTT.

This CDR3 is CASSLGFLTTDNEQFF. CDR3 coding DNA: TGTGCCAGCAGCTTAGGTTTCCTAACGACCGATAATGAGCAGTTCTTC. The chain is built from TRBV13 and TRBJ2-1; D not resolved. Germline V CDR1 and CDR2: PRHDT, FYEKMQ (reference sequence). CDR3 length: 16 residues. The V end lost 0 bases, the J end lost 7 bases, and 16 bases lay between the germline ends.

Points on this clone: Other DNA sequences in this sample translate to the same CDR3. V usage is TRBV18 and J usage is TRBJ2-7; D perhaps matches TRBD1 (5 bases). The CDR3 spans 13 residues. Germline loops: CDR1 KGHSH, CDR2 LQKENI. The V and J ends lost 3 bases and 1 base respectively, with 7 bases between them. In DNA, the CDR3 is TGTGCCAGCTCACCCCCAGGGTCCTACGAGCAGTACTTC. It encodes CASSPPGSYEQYF.

Notes on this clone: Other DNA sequences of this sample code for an identical CDR3. J is TRBJ1-6 and V is TRBV6-5; D not certain. The CDR3 has 16 residues. The V gene's germline CDR1 is MNHEY and CDR2 SVGAGI. Trimming stripped 0 bases from V and 0 bases from J, with 6 bases between. The DNA of the CDR3 is TGTGCCAGCAGTTACTCGGGGAGCTCCTATAATTCACCCCTCCACTTT. It yields the protein CASSYSGSSYNSPLHF.